This is a list of T cell receptor beta chains from one sample in a study of T cells in Graves' hyperthyroidism and ophthalmopathy. TCRdb itself ran the multiplex PCR reads through MiXCR, one entry per CDR3 protein. Of 300,000 to 500,000 distinct CDR3 sequences listed, about 15% are singletons. The sequenced sample was blood. Receptor source: a woman in her twenties or thirties with Graves' hyperthyroidism. The CDR3 runs from the conserved cysteine through the conserved F or W. Each record gives: V gene, J gene, D gene, CDR3 protein. A D gene is named only where the DNA matches it firmly.

>TRBV27|TRBJ1-1|.
CASSSPVPNTEAFF
>TRBV19|TRBJ2-1|TRBD2
CASSLALTSVNEQFF
>TRBV18|TRBJ2-1|.
CASSRRSVNDEQFF
>TRBV27|TRBJ2-7|.
CASSLTRDYEQYF
>TRBV9|TRBJ2-3|TRBD2
CASSDSGSSRNTQYF
>TRBV25-1|TRBJ2-7|.
CASSEYAYEQYF
>TRBV15|TRBJ2-7|TRBD1
CATSSGTGGFYEQYF
>TRBV20-1|TRBJ1-1|.
CSPRADSYGTEAFF
>TRBV7-9|TRBJ1-1|.
CASSSTLNTEAFF
>TRBV27|TRBJ2-1|TRBD1
CATRVGQGYNEQFF
>TRBV7-9|TRBJ2-3|.
CASSKSPTGSDTQYF
>TRBV10-3|TRBJ2-5|TRBD1
CAAQTGGRTETQYF
>TRBV7-2|TRBJ2-5|.
CASSLYGGEYF
>TRBV7-2|TRBJ2-4|.
CASSSFDSIKNIQYF
>TRBV4-2|TRBJ1-1|.
CASSQDRNMNTEAFF
>TRBV3-1|TRBJ2-7|TRBD2
CASSQEGTSGRNSEQYF
>TRBV6-1|TRBJ2-7|.
CASTGTYEQYF
>TRBV19|TRBJ1-2|.
CASSSQGRNYGYTF
>TRBV9|TRBJ1-6|.
CASTFGGNSPLHF
>TRBV7-3|TRBJ2-5|.
CASSLNTRANAETQYF
>TRBV27|TRBJ2-1|TRBD2
CASSFGLWRQRTSGRESYNEQFF
>TRBV7-2|TRBJ2-3|.
CASSLAEFPLGGQYF
>TRBV29-1|TRBJ2-2|TRBD2
CSGGLAGGTGELFF
>TRBV12-3/TRBV12-4|TRBJ2-1|TRBD2
CASRGAGSYNEQFF
>TRBV11-3|TRBJ2-1|TRBD2
CASTNGGRNEQFF
>TRBV30|TRBJ1-4|.
CAWSTQDTEKLFF
>TRBV10-3|TRBJ1-5|.
CAISELGNNQPQHF
>TRBV29-1|TRBJ2-1|TRBD2
CSEAGEHNEQFF
>TRBV28|TRBJ1-3|.
CASSGGGVGNTIYF
>TRBV28|TRBJ1-2|.
CASSLDRYYGYTF
>TRBV5-1|TRBJ1-1|TRBD1
CASSFDRGKGDTEAFF
>TRBV20-1|TRBJ2-1|TRBD2
CSARGSAGVSYNEQFF
>TRBV30|TRBJ1-2|.
CAWTTQANYGYTF
>TRBV12-3/TRBV12-4|TRBJ1-4|.
CASRGEGASNEKLFF
>TRBV5-4|TRBJ2-7|.
CASSSSIAIYEQYF
>TRBV6-7|TRBJ2-3|TRBD2
CASKGLAGDLTQYF
>TRBV7-8|TRBJ2-7|.
CASSSLGGGTYEQYF
>TRBV5-6|TRBJ1-4|.
CASSFEGLHEKLFF
>TRBV10-3|TRBJ2-1|TRBD1
CAIRGTGDNEQFF
>TRBV6-5|TRBJ2-1|TRBD2
CASSNSGLAGGLNEQFF
>TRBV24-1|TRBJ2-1|.
CATSGRQDEQFF
>TRBV11-2|TRBJ2-1|.
CASSLDLLGVYNEQFF
>TRBV24-1|TRBJ2-6|TRBD2
CAIGLAGSSGANVLTF
>TRBV14|TRBJ2-5|TRBD1
CASSQDHRGSRETQYF
>TRBV12-3/TRBV12-4|TRBJ2-4|.
CASSPGTVAKNIQYF
>TRBV6-2/TRBV6-3|TRBJ2-7|TRBD2
CASSFWTRKSSYEQYF
>TRBV9|TRBJ1-4|.
CASSVGTANEKLFF
>TRBV6-5|TRBJ2-5|.
CASSYSGQTQYF
>TRBV27|TRBJ2-5|.
CASSFDSFQETQYF
>TRBV5-1|TRBJ2-3|.
CASKKNVGGSDTQYF
>TRBV28|TRBJ1-1|.
CASRTGPSEAFF
>TRBV9|TRBJ1-2|TRBD1
CASSVWDRVNYGYTF
>TRBV12-3/TRBV12-4|TRBJ2-3|.
CATQERSSTDTQYF
>TRBV24-1|TRBJ2-2|.
CATSDRNTGELFF
>TRBV20-1|TRBJ1-5|TRBD1
CSASKQGAKGQPQHF
>TRBV12-3/TRBV12-4|TRBJ2-2|.
CASSSLTGSATGELFF
>TRBV29-1|TRBJ2-7|TRBD2
CSVSVPPTSGVSYEQYF